This T cell receptor (beta chain) originates from a study of cytomegalovirus exposure and HLA in healthy donors. V was pared by 4 bases and J by 6 bases, with 7 bases of the junction left unmatched. CDR1 is SEHNR, CDR2 FQNEAQ, per germline (reference sequence). The CDR3 has 16 residues. The PCR was carried out with 60 Vbeta primers and 13 Jbeta primers. Generated by immunoSEQ multiplex PCR, the TCRdb table keeps only in-frame clones and is missing some. This sample has about 120,000 clones, with roughly 76% found just once. General study points: Cytomegalovirus association was assigned to about 180 TCR beta chains.

About this clone: The antigen is undetermined.

The chain is built from TRBV7-9 and TRBJ2-2, with 11 nucleotides matching TRBD1. This receptor was obtained from a woman in her forties or fifties in good health and CMV-seronegative. Sequenced material: PBMCs. The CDR3 loop is CASSSSGQGAAGELFF. The CDR3 coding sequence is TGTGCCAGCAGCTCCTCCGGACAGGGGGCGGCCGGGGAGCTGTTTTTT.